This TCR beta chain stems from a study of CD8+ T cells in alopecia areata (dated by TCRdb to about 2018). About the study as a whole: The treated patients, all with moderate-to-severe alopecia areata, were enrolled in an open-label pilot trial of oral tofacitinib given at 5 to 10 mg twice daily. Patients stayed on tofacitinib for 6 to 18 months and then had 6 months of follow-up off drug so that delayed response and recurrence could be assessed. To study T cell clonal expansion in alopecia areata, the researchers applied high-throughput TCRbeta sequencing to both the C3H/HeJ mouse model and human patients. On the human side, TCRbeta sequencing was run on scalp tissue and on sorted CD4+ and CD8+ peripheral blood T cells from healthy controls and from alopecia areata patients with either patchy or totalis/universalis disease. Tofacitinib-treated patients had biopsies at baseline and at 4 and 24 weeks of treatment, with a later scalp biopsy in several patients. Clonality in the scalp was compared among normal scalp (n=4), patchy alopecia areata scalp (n=8), and alopecia totalis/universalis scalp (n=8). RNA was extracted with the PAXgene miRNA kit for fixed scalp, the miRNeasy kit for PBMCs, and the RNeasy kit for mouse skin. Amplification of TCRbeta CDR3 regions was done by immunoSEQ multiplex PCR using 35 Vbeta forward primers and 13 Jbeta reverse primers. The full study reports these points: Compared with mice, TCR sequences shared between patients were less clear, possibly partly because of HLA diversity across the patient population. Scalp TCR repertoire analysis is complicated because resident alphabeta T cells in normal human skin are also sequenced, whereas mouse skin is dominated by gammadelta T cells. Lesional scalp, especially in alopecia totalis/universalis, showed higher clonality and more expanded CD8+ clones than normal scalp, suggesting antigenic drive.

Library generation was performed with the immunoSEQ multiplex PCR assay. To provide template for TCR sequencing, every sample had RNA extracted and reverse transcribed into cDNA. First-strand cDNA was synthesized using SuperScript III with a 2:1 mix of oligo-dT and random hexamers. A synthetic immune receptor repertoire was used to measure amplification bias, and any remaining bias was corrected computationally. In the source study's methods: Raw reads were preprocessed to remove errors, and CDR3 was defined by IMGT conventions from the conserved cysteine to phenylalanine. Clonality was computed as 1 minus the Shannon entropy, with the entropy normalized by log2 of the number of productive unique TCRs. Whether scalp clones were CD4 or CD8 was inferred by matching scalp TCRbeta sequences against CD4 and CD8 repertoires sorted from blood. This immuneACCESS table, as held by TCRdb, lists in-frame sequences with V and J called but not all clones. Of the missing ones, under half trace to an unresolved V gene in checked studies; the others have no known cause. Clone size and V and J calls were adopted from that table, with D and trimming inferred from the DNA. In all, the sample holds 100,000 to 150,000 clones, and approximately 38% of those were seen once. Jointly, the top ten make up 3% to 3.5% of the sample.

Worth noting for this clone: What this receptor recognizes is not known. No clone much larger than this one lies a single base away; base qualities are absent.

V loses 4 bases at its end and J loses 5 bases; junction bases beyond the gene matches: 7. Spanning cysteine to phenylalanine, the CDR3 consists of 13 amino acids. The DNA shown is the 39-base CDR3, in frame from base 1. CDR1 SQVTM and CDR2 ANQGSEA are derived from the germline V gene. From alopecia areata patients, peripheral blood was collected along with lesional scalp punch biopsies. PBMCs were separated by density centrifugation and stained for CD3, CD4 and CD8, after which CD4+ and CD8+ T cells were sorted on a FACSAria. This receptor was taken from a human donor with alopecia areata. In this chain, TRBV29-1 is recombined with TRBJ1-2; TRBD1 matches 7 bases in the middle. What was sequenced was CD4+ T cells sorted from blood. The sequence in DNA is TGCAGCGTTGTTGGGACAGTAACTTATGGCTACACCTTC. Its protein reads: CSVVGTVTYGYTF.